These T cell receptor beta chains were read from a single sample in a study of blood T cell repertoires in COVID-19. Profiling relied on immunoSEQ multiplex PCR, and the TCRdb table lists in-frame clones only, not all of them. The data contain some 150,000 clones, 70% to 90% of them seen just once; the ten biggest clones take up about 1.5%. The source material was peripheral blood. The receptors come from a woman aged 55 to 70 with acute or convalescent COVID-19. CDR3s include the opening cysteine and the closing phenylalanine or tryptophan. Clone size appears in some rows only: once, few, many, or a class for an expanded clone.

>-|TRBJ1-1|TRBV19
CASTLTGGLSEAFF
>-|TRBJ1-4|TRBV14
CASSQVGDTNEKLFF
>-|TRBJ2-7|TRBV6-6
CASRPTGAYEQYF
>-|TRBJ1-1|TRBV2
CASMWTPNTEAFF
>-|TRBJ2-5|TRBV5-1
CASSLVLAGTQETQYF
>-|TRBJ2-5|TRBV7-2
CASNLRGETQYF
>-|TRBJ1-1|TRBV4-3
CASSLNSDTEAFF
>few|TRBJ1-2|TRBV28
CASKDRGTYGYTF
>-|TRBJ2-2|TRBV5-1
CASSRTQGANTGELFF
>-|TRBJ1-3|TRBV18
CASSPPAGFGNTIYF
>-|TRBJ2-7|TRBV28
CASSHDDRVGEQYF
>-|TRBJ2-7|TRBV4-1
CASSQVAASLYEQYF
>-|TRBJ1-5|TRBV28
CASSSQNQPQHF
>-|TRBJ1-1|TRBV28
CASSLNSLNTEAFF
>-|TRBJ2-3|TRBV5-1
CASTFGVALNTQYF
>-|TRBJ2-7|TRBV2
CASSARYEQYF
>-|TRBJ2-1|TRBV7-9
CASSPTGTGYNEQFF
>-|TRBJ1-1|TRBV7-2
CASSFSVTGGTEAFF
>-|TRBJ2-1|TRBV2
CASSKGYSEISYNEQFF
>-|TRBJ1-4|TRBV9
CASSSGYGEKLFF
>-|TRBJ1-2|TRBV12-3/TRBV12-4
CASSLRGSGGYTF
>-|TRBJ2-4|TRBV6-6
CASSPYGGGESKNIQYF
>once|TRBJ1-6|TRBV19
CASSIGTGSLFDSPLHF
>-|TRBJ1-1|TRBV2
CASSEQLNTEAFF
>-|TRBJ1-1|TRBV6-5
CASTGGLGEAFF
>-|TRBJ2-3|TRBV19
CASSWRGQGLDTQYF
>-|TRBJ1-5|TRBV6-5
CASSYSRQGHQPQHF
>-|TRBJ1-5|TRBV24-1
CATSGTGVRTPQHF
>once|TRBJ1-6|TRBV5-5
CASSLGQGIYSPLHF
>-|TRBJ2-7|TRBV6-5
CASSYISSYEQYF
>-|TRBJ2-3|TRBV24-1
CATSDFQGLSTDTQYF